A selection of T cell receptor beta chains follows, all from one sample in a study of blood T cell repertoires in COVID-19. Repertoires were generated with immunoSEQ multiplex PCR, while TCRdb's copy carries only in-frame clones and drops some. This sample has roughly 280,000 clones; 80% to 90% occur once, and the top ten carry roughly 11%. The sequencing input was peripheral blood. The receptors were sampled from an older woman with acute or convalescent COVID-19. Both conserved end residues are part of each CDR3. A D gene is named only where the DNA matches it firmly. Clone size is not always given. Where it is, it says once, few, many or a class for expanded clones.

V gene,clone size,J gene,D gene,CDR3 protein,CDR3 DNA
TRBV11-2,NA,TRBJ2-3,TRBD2,CASSPPSGGGNTQYF,TGTGCCAGCAGCCCCCCTAGCGGGGGGGGGAATACGCAGTATTTT
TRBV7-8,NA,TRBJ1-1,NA,CASSRTGIMNTEAFF,TGTGCCAGCAGCCGAACAGGGATCATGAACACTGAAGCTTTCTTT
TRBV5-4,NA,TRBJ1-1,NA,CASSLSRTEAFF,TGTGCCAGCAGCTTATCGCGAACTGAAGCTTTCTTT
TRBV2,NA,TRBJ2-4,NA,CASIQAPGADKNIQYF,TGTGCCAGCATCCAAGCACCAGGGGCGGACAAAAACATTCAGTACTTC
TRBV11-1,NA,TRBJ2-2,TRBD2,CASSLGTSGVTGELFF,TGTGCCAGCAGCTTAGGGACTAGCGGGGTTACCGGGGAGCTGTTTTTT
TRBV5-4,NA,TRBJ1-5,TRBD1,CASSKPGQGLNQPQHF,TGTGCCAGCAGCAAGCCGGGACAGGGCTTAAATCAGCCCCAGCATTTT
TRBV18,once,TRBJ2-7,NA,CASSRGQHPGGEQYF,TGTGCCAGCTCACGGGGGCAACACCCTGGGGGCGAGCAGTACTTC
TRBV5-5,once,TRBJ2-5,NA,CARNYLGGAQETQYF,TGTGCCAGAAATTACCTTGGGGGGGCCCAAGAGACCCAGTACTTC
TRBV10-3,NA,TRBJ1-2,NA,CAIGFAGLGYTF,TGTGCCATCGGTTTTGCAGGGCTTGGCTACACCTTC
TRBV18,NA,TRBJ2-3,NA,CASSSLGHADTQYF,TGTGCCAGCTCATCACTGGGACACGCAGATACGCAGTATTTT
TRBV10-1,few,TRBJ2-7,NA,CASSEGEGSGGEQYF,TGCGCCAGCAGTGAGGGCGAGGGCTCCGGGGGAGAGCAGTACTTC
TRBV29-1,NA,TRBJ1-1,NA,CSVELGLRGNEAFF,TGCAGCGTTGAGCTAGGGCTGAGGGGGAATGAAGCTTTCTTT
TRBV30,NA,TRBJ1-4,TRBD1,CAWSLQGPEKLFF,TGTGCCTGGAGTCTACAGGGGCCTGAAAAACTGTTTTTT
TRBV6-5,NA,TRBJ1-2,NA,CASSYSADNPGGYTF,TGTGCCAGCAGTTACTCGGCGGACAATCCAGGGGGCTACACCTTC
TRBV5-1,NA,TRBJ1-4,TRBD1,CASSLDRVEKLFF,TGCGCCAGCAGCCTCGACAGGGTTGAAAAACTGTTTTTT
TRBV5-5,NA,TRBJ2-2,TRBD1,CASSYLPGTGAGELFF,TGTGCCAGCAGTTATTTACCCGGGACAGGGGCCGGGGAGCTGTTTTTT
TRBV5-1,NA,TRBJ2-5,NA,CASSSTGGREETQYF,TGCGCCAGCAGTTCAACCGGGGGACGGGAAGAGACCCAGTACTTC
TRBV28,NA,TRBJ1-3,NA,CASSFSAGNTIYF,TGTGCCAGCAGTTTTAGTGCTGGAAACACCATATATTTT
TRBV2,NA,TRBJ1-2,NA,CASSGDSNYGYTF,TGTGCCAGCAGTGGCGACAGTAACTATGGCTACACCTTC
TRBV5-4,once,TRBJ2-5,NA,CATEGGAQETQYF,TGTGCCACCGAGGGGGGGGCTCAAGAGACCCAGTACTTC
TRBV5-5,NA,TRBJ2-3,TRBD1,CASSLGTGRLARSTDTQYF,TGTGCCAGCAGCTTGGGGACAGGACGACTGGCTCGGAGCACAGATACGCAGTATTTT
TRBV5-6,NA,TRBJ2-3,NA,CASSFPGHITNTQYF,TGTGCCAGCAGCTTCCCAGGACACATCACTAATACGCAGTATTTT
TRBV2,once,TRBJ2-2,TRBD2,CASSGSGLAPTGELFF,TGTGCCAGCAGTGGGTCTGGACTAGCGCCCACCGGGGAGCTGTTTTTT
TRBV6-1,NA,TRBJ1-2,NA,CASSDRGATNYGYTF,TGTGCCAGCAGTGATCGGGGGGCGACTAACTATGGCTACACCTTC
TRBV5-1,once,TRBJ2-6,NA,CASRPTDSGANVLTF,TGCGCCAGCAGGCCGACAGACTCTGGGGCCAACGTCCTGACTTTC
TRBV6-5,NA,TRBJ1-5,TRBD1,CASSSQGGHQPQHF,TGTGCCAGCAGTTCCCAGGGGGGACATCAGCCCCAGCATTTT
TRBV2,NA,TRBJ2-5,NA,CASRWGPTETQYF,TGTGCCAGCAGGTGGGGGCCTACGGAGACCCAGTACTTC
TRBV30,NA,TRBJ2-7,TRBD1,CAWASPGTDYEQYF,TGTGCCTGGGCCTCTCCCGGGACAGACTACGAGCAGTACTTC
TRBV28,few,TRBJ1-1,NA,CASSSDRWRAFF,TGTGCCAGCAGTTCCGACAGGTGGAGAGCTTTCTTT
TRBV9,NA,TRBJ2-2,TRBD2,CASSVAAGANTGELFF,TGTGCCAGCAGCGTAGCGGCGGGGGCGAACACCGGGGAGCTGTTTTTT
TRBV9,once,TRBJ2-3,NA,CASSAHTGSGDTQYF,TGTGCCAGCAGCGCTCACACGGGTTCTGGGGATACGCAGTATTTT